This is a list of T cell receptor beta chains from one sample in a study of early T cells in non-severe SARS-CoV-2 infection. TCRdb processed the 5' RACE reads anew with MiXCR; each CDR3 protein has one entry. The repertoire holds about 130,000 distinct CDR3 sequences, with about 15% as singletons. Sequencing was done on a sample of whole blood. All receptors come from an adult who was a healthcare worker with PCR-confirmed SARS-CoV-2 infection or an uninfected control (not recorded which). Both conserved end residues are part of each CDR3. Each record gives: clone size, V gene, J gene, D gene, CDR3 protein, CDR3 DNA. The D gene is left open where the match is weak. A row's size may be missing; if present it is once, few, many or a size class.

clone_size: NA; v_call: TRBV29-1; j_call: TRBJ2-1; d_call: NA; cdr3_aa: CSSGQDEQFF; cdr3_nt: TGCAGCTCGGGGCAGGATGAGCAGTTCTTC
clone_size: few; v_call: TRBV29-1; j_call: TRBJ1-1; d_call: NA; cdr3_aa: CSVTKGALNTEAFF; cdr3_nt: TGCAGCGTGACAAAGGGCGCCTTGAACACTGAAGCTTTCTTT
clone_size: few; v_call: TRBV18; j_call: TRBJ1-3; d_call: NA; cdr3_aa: CASSPKVVGSGNTIYF; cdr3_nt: TGTGCCAGCTCACCCAAAGTGGTTGGTTCTGGAAACACCATATATTTT
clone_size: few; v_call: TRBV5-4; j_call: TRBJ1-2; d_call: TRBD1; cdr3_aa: CASSLLRDSKDGYTF; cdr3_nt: TGTGCCAGCAGCTTACTTCGGGACAGTAAGGATGGCTACACCTTC
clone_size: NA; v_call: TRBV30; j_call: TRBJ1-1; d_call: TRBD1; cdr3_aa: CAWSPGQDTEAFF; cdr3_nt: TGTGCCTGGAGTCCCGGACAGGATACTGAAGCTTTCTTT
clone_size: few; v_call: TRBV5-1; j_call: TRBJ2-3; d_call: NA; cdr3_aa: CASSFEDTQYF; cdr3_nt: TGCGCCAGCAGCTTCGAGGATACGCAGTATTTT
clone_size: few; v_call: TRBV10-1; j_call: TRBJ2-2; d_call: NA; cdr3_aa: CASSDRATGELFF; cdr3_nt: TGCGCCAGCAGTGACAGGGCCACCGGGGAGCTGTTTTTT
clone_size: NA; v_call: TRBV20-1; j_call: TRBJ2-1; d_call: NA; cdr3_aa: CSGKSSGSYNEQFF; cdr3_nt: TGCAGTGGAAAGAGTTCGGGCTCCTACAATGAGCAGTTCTTC
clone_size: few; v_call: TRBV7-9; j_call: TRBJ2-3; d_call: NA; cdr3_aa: CASRNTGASTDTQYF; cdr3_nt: TGTGCCAGCAGAAACACGGGAGCCTCGACAGATACGCAGTATTTT
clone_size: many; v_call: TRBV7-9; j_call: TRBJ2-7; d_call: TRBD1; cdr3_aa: CASSRPGQETKGGLLSSYEQYF; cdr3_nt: TGTGCCAGCAGCCGCCCGGGACAGGAAACCAAAGGGGGACTCCTAAGCTCCTACGAGCAGTACTTC
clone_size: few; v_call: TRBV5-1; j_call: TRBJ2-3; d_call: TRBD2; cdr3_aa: CASRGLAQLPDTQYF; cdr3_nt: TGCGCCAGCAGGGGACTAGCCCAGCTTCCAGATACGCAGTATTTT
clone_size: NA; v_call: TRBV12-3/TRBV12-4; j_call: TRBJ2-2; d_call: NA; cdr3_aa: CASSTGTGELFF; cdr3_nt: TGTGCCAGCAGTACAGGCACCGGGGAGCTGTTTTTT
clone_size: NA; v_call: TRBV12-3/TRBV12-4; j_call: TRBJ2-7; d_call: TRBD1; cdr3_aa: CASSPGQVGANEQYF; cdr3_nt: TGTGCCAGCAGCCCTGGACAGGTTGGGGCAAACGAGCAGTACTTC
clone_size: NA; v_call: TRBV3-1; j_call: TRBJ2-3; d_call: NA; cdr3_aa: CASSFREDTQYF; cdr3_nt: TGTGCCAGCAGCTTCCGGGAAGATACGCAGTATTTT
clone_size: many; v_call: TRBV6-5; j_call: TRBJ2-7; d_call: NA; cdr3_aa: CASSSPYEQYF; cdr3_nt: TGTGCCAGCAGTTCCCCCTACGAGCAGTACTTC
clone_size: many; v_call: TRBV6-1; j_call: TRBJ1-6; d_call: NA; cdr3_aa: CASSVYGGNSPLHF; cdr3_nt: TGTGCCAGCAGTGTTTACGGCGGCAATTCACCCCTCCACTTT
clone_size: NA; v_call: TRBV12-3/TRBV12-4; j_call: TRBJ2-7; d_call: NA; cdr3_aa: CASSLYGWGEGSRAYDQYF; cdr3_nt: TGTGCCAGCAGTTTATATGGGTGGGGAGAGGGATCCAGGGCCTACGACCAGTACTTC
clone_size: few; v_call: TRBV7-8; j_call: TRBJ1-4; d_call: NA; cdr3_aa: CASSSTPREKLFF; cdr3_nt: TGTGCCAGCAGCTCAACTCCTCGAGAAAAACTGTTTTTT
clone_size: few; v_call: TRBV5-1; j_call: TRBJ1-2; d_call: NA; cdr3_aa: CASSKSPLGGNYGYTF; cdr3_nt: TGCGCCAGCAGCAAGTCACCCCTTGGGGGTAACTATGGCTACACCTTC
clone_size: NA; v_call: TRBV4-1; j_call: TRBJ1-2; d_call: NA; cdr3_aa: CASSQVPGNYGSTF; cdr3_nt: TGCGCCAGCAGCCAAGTTCCAGGGAACTATGGCTCCACCTTC
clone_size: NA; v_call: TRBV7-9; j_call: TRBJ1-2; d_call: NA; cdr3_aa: CASSHSRQAHGYTF; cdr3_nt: TGTGCCAGCAGCCATTCAAGACAGGCCCATGGCTACACCTTC
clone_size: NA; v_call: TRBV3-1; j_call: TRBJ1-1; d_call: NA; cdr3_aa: CASRARGEDTEAFF; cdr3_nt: TGTGCCAGCAGAGCGAGGGGGGAGGACACTGAAGCTTTCTTT
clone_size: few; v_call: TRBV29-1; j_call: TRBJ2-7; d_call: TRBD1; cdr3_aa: CSVGTDNEQYF; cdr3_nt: TGCAGCGTGGGGACAGACAACGAGCAGTACTTC
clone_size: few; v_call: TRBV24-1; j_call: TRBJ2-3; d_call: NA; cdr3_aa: CATSDLGRITDTQYF; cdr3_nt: TGTGCCACCAGTGATTTAGGGCGGATCACAGATACGCAGTATTTT
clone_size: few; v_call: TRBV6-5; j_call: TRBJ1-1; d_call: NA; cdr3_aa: CASSSTRNTEAFF; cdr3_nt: TGTGCCAGCAGTTCGACTCGGAACACTGAAGCTTTCTTT
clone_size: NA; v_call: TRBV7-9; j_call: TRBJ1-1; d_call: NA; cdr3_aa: CASSLEQGAYIEAFF; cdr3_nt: TGTGCCAGCAGCTTAGAGCAGGGCGCTTACATTGAAGCTTTCTTT